Sequencing of this T cell receptor beta chain was carried out in a study of shared clonotypes between healthy human individuals (dated by TCRdb to the early 2020s). Context from the whole study: Three men and a couple of women, aged 18 to 49 years, made up the cohort. Per donor, three plates each were used for CD4 naive and CD4 memory, two for CD8 naive, and one for CD8 memory. To estimate repertoire size and how much clonotypes are shared between individuals, the study performed deep sequencing of blood TCR repertoires from a few healthy adults. To increase sequencing depth and limit assay-specific biases, different laboratories used diverse techniques to prepare libraries and sequence TCR repertoires. Between about 0.85 and 8.9 billion PBMCs per donor were obtained by leukapheresis.

The CDR3 starts with the cysteine, ends with the phenylalanine, and has 14 residues. Solely the CDR3 DNA is kept, with 42 bases framed from the first base. CDR1 and CDR2 were assigned from the germline V gene (reference sequence) as LNHNV and YYDKDF. V and J are trimmed by 3 bases and 6 bases, and the gene matches miss 4 bases of the junction. For the CD8 naive samples, CD45RO-negative cells were positively selected for CCR7, yielding a CD45RA+CCR7+ population from which TemRA cells were excluded. Healthy HIV-negative adults with no recently reported acute infections or vaccinations were included as donors. Every donor was a Caucasian adult living in Nashville, Tennessee, USA. After blood collection by leukapheresis, PBMCs were isolated using Ficoll-Histopaque density gradient centrifugation and then cryopreserved in the vapor phase of liquid nitrogen. Analytical flow cytometry was used to check the purity and quantity of every magnetically sorted T cell population. From each sorted fraction, genomic DNA was isolated and quantified by UV absorbance on a Nanodrop 2000c.

Here is what the overall study found, with its caveats: Naive subsets generally had larger estimated clonotype richness than memory subsets did. Even with the large sequencing depth, rarefaction of the sorted-subset datasets indicated that sequencing was incomplete. Sampling was restricted to blood, and TCR repertoires in tissue are likely to differ from TCR repertoires in blood. Because the study included a small number of donors, the genetic and exposure-history diversity represented was limited. Across a few donors, 4.5% to 6.5% of naive CD4, around 3.3% of naive CD8, roughly 2.3% of memory CD4, and 0.4% of memory CD8 clonotypes were shared. Based on pairwise subsampling, the degree of clonotype sharing among donors was expected to be affected by sequencing depth. Compared with non-shared clonotypes, clonotypes shared by all four sorted-subset donors had higher generation probabilities.

As for this clone: The target of this receptor is not known. Base qualities are not recorded, but no much larger clone differs from it by a single base. Other DNA sequences of this sample code for an identical CDR3.

TCR CDR3 regions were amplified from genomic DNA by multiplex PCR using the deep immunoSEQ assay. Genomic DNA extracted from each cell subset was distributed evenly over all wells of several immunoSEQ 96-well plates, and each plate served as one replicate. For sorted subsets, about 200 ng genomic DNA, equal to 30,000 or so T cell genomes, was loaded into each replicate PCR. Purified libraries were measured with a Qubit 3.0 fluorometer, size-checked on a Bioanalyzer 2100, and measured again with the KAPA Library Quantification kit. Each immunoSEQ 96-well plate was sequenced on its own single-read 150-cycle Illumina NextSeq 550 flow cell. Per the source publication's procedure: Because the immunoSEQ output included only junctional sequences and no quality scores, the filtering could not be the same as the filtering used for full-length reads. To assign V/J genes and CDR3, sequences were annotated against IMGT germline references using PyIR, a Python wrapper for IgBLAST v1.9. Reads with weak V/J assignments (E-value above 1e-6), missing CDR3, stop codons, out-of-frame junctions, or ambiguous translated residues were removed. V3J clonotypes were defined by identical inferred V gene, J gene, and CDR3 amino acid sequence. The percentage overlap between two repertoires was calculated by dividing the number of shared unique clonotypes by the size of the smaller repertoire. Repertoire richness was assessed with RTK rarefaction, the Chao1 estimator, and Recon v2.1 estimates of unobserved clonotypes. For all TCRbeta clonotypes obtained by the gDNA method from four donors, generation probabilities were computed with OLGA. TCRdb retrieved this table from immuneACCESS and kept in-frame rearrangements only. Not all clones are present; in checked studies, unresolved V genes account for under half, and no reason is known for the remainder. V and J calls and clone size are given by that table; D and trimming were obtained from the DNA. A total of approximately 2,200,000 clones appear in this sample, about 92% of them only once. 1.5% to 2% of the sample is taken by the ten largest.

Specimen: naive CD8+ T cells from PBMCs. What this sample's cell subset or site label stands for: CD45RA+CCR7+. The sequence links TRBV15 to TRBJ2-7, with TRBD1 identical over 11 junction bases. This clonotype originated in a man aged 18 to 35 in good health. Some clones in this sample may be carry-over from other donors' samples. The sequenced DNA is TGTGCCACCAGCAGGGCCGGGACAGGGGGCGAGCAGTACTTC. This gives the protein CATSRAGTGGEQYF.